The 13 T cell receptor beta chains presented below share a single source sample, sequenced in a study of T cell responses to AZD1222 COVID-19 vaccine (dated by TCRdb to the early 2020s). What this sample's time point label stands for: about 28 days (+/-7) after the second vaccine dose. What the treatment or condition label conveys for this sample: meningococcal conjugate vaccine given as trial control. The library was produced with the immunoSEQ multiplex PCR assay. TCRdb's version of the immuneACCESS table is confined to in-frame rearrangements and falls short of the full clone set. An unresolved V gene accounts for under half of the shortfall where checked; the remainder is of unknown origin. The sample table records more than 100,000 clones; 65% to 90% of these occur just once. More than 7.5% of the sample is in the top ten clones. This specimen was peripheral blood, taken 28 days after the second dose of the MenACWY control vaccine. The receptors originated from an adult who received the MenACWY meningococcal vaccine as a control.

CDR3 sequence reads: CASGLVRLLGQGKGSDTQYF. The CDR3 DNA follows: TGTGCTAGTGGTTTGGTACGTCTCCTCGGACAGGGTAAAGGGTCAGATACGCAGTATTTT. The chain carries TRBV12-5 and TRBJ2-3, with 8 bases matching TRBD1. Germline lookup yields CDR1 LGHNT and CDR2 FRNRAP. CDR3 size: 20 residues. V dropped 0 bases and J dropped 4; count of bases not matched to a gene: 18.

The chain has TRBV5-1 and TRBJ2-2; TRBD1 is a possible D gene (6 bases). Germline CDR1 reads SGHRS; CDR2 reads YFSETQ. The CDR3 has 14 amino acids. V was cut by 0 bases and J by 7 bases, with 10 bases left in between. The CDR3 sequence: CASSLGQGSGELFF. CDR3 DNA: TGCGCCAGCAGCTTGGGGCAGGGGAGCGGGGAGCTGTTTTTT.

The chain uses TRBV29-1 and TRBJ2-4; TRBD1 matches at 9 bases. Germline V CDR1 and CDR2: SQVTM, ANQGSEA. V was pared by 6 bases and J by 4 bases, with 4 bases of the junction left unmatched. The CDR3 runs 13 residues. The CDR3 reads CSVPGQGKNIQYF. In DNA, the CDR3 is TGCAGCGTCCCCGGACAGGGGAAAAACATTCAGTACTTC. The full variable domain, with the rest looked up from reference TRBV29-1 and TRBJ2-4, is SAVISQKPSRDICQRGTSLTIQCQVDSQVTMMFWYRQQPGQSLTLIATANQGSEATYESGFVIDKFPISRPNLTFSTLTVSNMSPEDSSIYLCSVPGQGKNIQYFGAGTRLSVL.

This clone occurred a few times. The J gene is TRBJ1-2, the V gene TRBV5-6; 7 nucleotides line up with TRBD1. The CDR3 covers 15 residues. Germline CDR1 SGHDT, CDR2 YYEEEE. J was trimmed by 2 bases and V by 2 bases; bases with no gene match: 6. The CDR3 loop is CASSFRQGFNYGYTF. The CDR3 nucleotides read TGTGCCAGCAGCTTCCGACAGGGCTTCAACTATGGCTACACCTTC.

The genes are TRBV11-3 and TRBJ2-3, with 7 nucleotides matching TRBD2. V trimming: 2 bases; J trimming: 5 bases; junction bases outside the gene matches: 7. This CDR3 is built from 15 residues. Per germline, CDR1 SGHNT and CDR2 YENEEA. Here the CDR3 DNA reads TGTGCCAGCAGCTTACGGACGACGGGAGGAGATACGCAGTATTTT. Translating it yields CASSLRTTGGDTQYF.

This sequence joins TRBV19 and TRBJ2-1; D could derive from TRBD1 or TRBD2 (5 bases each). Germline assignment: CDR1 LNHDA and CDR2 SQIVND (reference sequence). V lost 9 bases and J lost 3, with 15 bases in between. The length of the CDR3 is 14 residues. This CDR3 reads CARDRDGVYNEQFF. In nucleotides, the CDR3 is TGTGCCAGAGACCGGGACGGGGTCTACAATGAGCAGTTCTTC.

The rearrangement links TRBV11-2 to TRBJ2-7, with TRBD2 matching over 7 bases. The CDR3 is 13 residues long. CDR1 SGHAT and CDR2 FQNNGV come from the germline V gene. The junction had 7 bases not matched to a gene; V was cut back by 5 bases and J by 6 bases. The DNA for the CDR3 is TGTGCCAGCAGCCGACTGTTAGCGGGCGAGCAGTACTTC. It codes for CASSRLLAGEQYF. Drawing the rest from reference TRBV11-2 and TRBJ2-7, the complete variable domain is EAGVAQSPRYKIIEKRQSVAFWCNPISGHATLYWYQQILGQGPKLLIQFQNNGVVDDSQLPKDRFSAERLKGVDSTLKIQPAKLEDSAVYLCASSRLLAGEQYFGPGTRLTVT.

V gene TRBV9 combines with J gene TRBJ1-4; tentative D call: TRBD1 (6 bases). The V gene lost 3 bases and the J gene lost 13 bases, with 19 bases spanning the gap. The germline V gene encodes CDR1 SGDLS and CDR2 YYNGEE. The CDR3 covers 14 residues. The CDR3 DNA is TGTGCCAGCAGCGCCCTAGACAGGAAAGGGAGACTGTTTTTT. Protein sequence: CASSALDRKGRLFF.

The chain is built from TRBV5-4 and TRBJ2-7, with 8 positions matching TRBD2. V shed 3 bases, J shed 4 bases, and the junction held 9 bases outside the gene matches. Germline-derived CDR1 and CDR2 are SGHNT and YYREEE (reference sequence). The length of the CDR3 is 15 residues. The CDR3 region has the DNA TGTGCCAGCAGCTCTTCCAGCGGGAGATCTTACGAGCAGTACTTC. Its protein product is CASSSSSGRSYEQYF.

The V and J genes are TRBV3-1 (or the pseudogene TRBV3-2) and TRBJ1-5; D is unclear. Germline V gives CDR1 LGHDT, CDR2 YNNKEL (reference sequence). V was pared by 3 bases and J by 4 bases, with 10 bases between. The CDR3 loop spans 14 amino acids. CDR3 region: CASSQAAANQPQHF. The CDR3 DNA is TGTGCCAGCAGCCAGGCGGCAGCTAATCAGCCCCAGCATTTT.

The chain has TRBV7-8 and TRBJ2-7; a possible D gene is TRBD2 (5 bases). V lost 0 bases and J lost 5, with 11 bases in between. This CDR3 spans 14 amino acids. Germline V CDR1 and CDR2: SGHVS, FQNEAQ. The CDR3 DNA reads TGTGCCAGCAGCTTAGCGGGGAGCCGGGACGAGCAGTACGTC. It is translated as CASSLAGSRDEQYV.

The chain couples TRBV4-3 to TRBJ2-1; 10 nucleotides agree with TRBD2. With V trimmed by 4 bases and J by 5 bases, 11 bases remained unmatched. CDR3 length equals 17 residues. Germline V gene data show CDR1 as LGHNA and CDR2 as YSLEER. CDR3 nucleotide sequence: TGCGCCAGCAGCCCGACGTTAGCGGGAGGACCAAACAATGAGCAGTTCTTC. It translates to CASSPTLAGGPNNEQFF.

This clone was detected a few times. The rearrangement joins TRBV28 to TRBJ1-2; D gene ambiguous. The CDR3 totals 15 residues. Trimming shortened V by 6 bases and J by 7 bases, and 21 bases separated the two germline ends. Germline V CDR1 and CDR2: MDHEN, SYDVKM. The CDR3 nucleotides read TGTGCCAGCAGGAAACAAGATTTTCGGGCTTCTGGCTACACCTTC. This sequence encodes CASRKQDFRASGYTF.